This TCR beta chain was sequenced for a study of CD8 T cells in Susac syndrome. In blood CD8+ and CD4+ T cells, TCR beta underwent sequencing. It was with random hexamers that 0.5 to 1 ug RNA was reverse transcribed. MiXCR, run by TCRdb on the immunoSEQ multiplex PCR reads, gives a single entry per CDR3 protein. In the table there are tens of thousands of distinct CDR3 sequences, over 90% of which are singletons. Germline CDR1 reads PRHDT; CDR2 reads FYEKMQ (reference sequence). The CDR3 has 14 amino acids. V gave up 4 bases and J gave up 4 bases; unmatched junction bases: 4. This clonotype was sampled from a human donor in good health. Sequencing was carried out using CD8+ T cells from PBMCs. The J gene is TRBJ1-2, the V gene TRBV13; 9 bases agree with TRBD1. The CDR3 sequence is CASSYRGQGYGYTF. The CDR3 bases are TGTGCCAGCAGCTATCGGGGACAGGGCTATGGCTACACCTTC.